This TCR beta chain was captured in a study of shared clonotypes between healthy human individuals. Whole-study results and caveats: The study sampled only blood, and tissue repertoires likely differ.

This clone came up a few times. As yet, its antigen is unknown. The germline V gene has CDR1 SGHTA and CDR2 FQGNSA. Between the trimmed V and J ends, which lost 4 bases and 5 bases, there was a span of 17 bases. This CDR3 spans 15 amino acids. The quantity of DNA used in unsorted PBMC replicate PCRs was 250 to 350 ng, corresponding to about 30,000 T cell genomes. Unsorted PBMCs provided DNA that was sequenced on ten immunoSEQ deep assay plates. Measured with immunoSEQ multiplex PCR; TCRdb has only the in-frame clones, and not every one. The sample records some 530,000 clones, over 70% being singletons. Unsorted samples drew genomic DNA from approximately 90 million PBMCs.

V usage is TRBV7-2 and J usage is TRBJ2-5; D tentatively fits TRBD1 or TRBD2 (6 bases each). The specimen was PBMCs. The TCR originated in a woman in her 40s in good health. Some clones in this sample may be carry-over from other donors' samples. The CDR3 loop is CASSWARGQMETQYF. CDR3 bases: TGTGCCAGCAGCTGGGCCCGGGGGCAGATGGAGACCCAGTACTTC.